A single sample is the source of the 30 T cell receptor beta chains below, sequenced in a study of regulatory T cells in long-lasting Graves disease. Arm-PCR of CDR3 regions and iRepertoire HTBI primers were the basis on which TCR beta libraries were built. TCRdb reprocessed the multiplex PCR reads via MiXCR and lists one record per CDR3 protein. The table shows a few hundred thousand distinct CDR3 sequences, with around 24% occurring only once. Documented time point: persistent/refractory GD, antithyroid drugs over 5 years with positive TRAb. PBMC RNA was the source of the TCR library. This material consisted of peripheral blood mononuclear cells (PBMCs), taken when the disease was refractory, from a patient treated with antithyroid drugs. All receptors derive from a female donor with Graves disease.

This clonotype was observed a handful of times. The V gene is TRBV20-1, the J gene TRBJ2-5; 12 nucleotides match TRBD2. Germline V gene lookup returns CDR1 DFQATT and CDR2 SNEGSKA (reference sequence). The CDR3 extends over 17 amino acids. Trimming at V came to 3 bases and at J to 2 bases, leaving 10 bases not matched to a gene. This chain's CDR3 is CSASSTGTSGSQETQYF. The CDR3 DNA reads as TGCAGTGCTAGCTCAACAGGGACTAGCGGGTCTCAAGAGACCCAGTACTTC.

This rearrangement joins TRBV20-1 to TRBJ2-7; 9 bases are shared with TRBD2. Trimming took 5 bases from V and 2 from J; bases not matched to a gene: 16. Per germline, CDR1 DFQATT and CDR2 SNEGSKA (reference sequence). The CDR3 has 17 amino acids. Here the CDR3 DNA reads TGCAGTGCTTGGCGGGGGGGATTGGACAGCCTAGCCTACGAGCAGTACTTC. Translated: CSAWRGGLDSLAYEQYF.

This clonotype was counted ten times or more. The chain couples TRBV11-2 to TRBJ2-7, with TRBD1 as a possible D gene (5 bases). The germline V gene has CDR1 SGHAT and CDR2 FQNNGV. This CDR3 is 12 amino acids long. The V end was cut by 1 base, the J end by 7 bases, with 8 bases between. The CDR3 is CASSLVKGEQYF. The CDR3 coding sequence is TGTGCCAGCAGCTTAGTAAAGGGGGAGCAGTACTTC.

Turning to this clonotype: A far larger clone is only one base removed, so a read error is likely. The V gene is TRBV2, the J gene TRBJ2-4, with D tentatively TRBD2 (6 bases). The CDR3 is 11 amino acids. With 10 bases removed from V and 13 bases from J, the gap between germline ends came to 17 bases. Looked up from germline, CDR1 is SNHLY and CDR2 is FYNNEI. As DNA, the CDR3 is TGTGCCAACGGAAGGGAGGAGGCCCAGTACTTC. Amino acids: CANGREEAQYF.

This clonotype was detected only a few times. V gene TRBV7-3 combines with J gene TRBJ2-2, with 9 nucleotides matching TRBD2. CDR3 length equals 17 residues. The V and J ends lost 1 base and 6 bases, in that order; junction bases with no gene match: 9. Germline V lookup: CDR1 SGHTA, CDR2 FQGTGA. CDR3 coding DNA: TGTGCCAGCAGCTTAATTGCGGGAGGGCCTCGGGCCGGGGAGCTGTTTTTT. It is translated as CASSLIAGGPRAGELFF.

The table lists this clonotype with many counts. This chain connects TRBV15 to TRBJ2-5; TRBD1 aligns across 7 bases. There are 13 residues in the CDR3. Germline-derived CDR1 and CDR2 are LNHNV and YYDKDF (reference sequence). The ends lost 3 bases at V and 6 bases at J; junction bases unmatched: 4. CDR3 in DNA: TGTGCCACCAGCAGTGGGACAGAACAGACCCAGTACTTC. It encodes CATSSGTEQTQYF.

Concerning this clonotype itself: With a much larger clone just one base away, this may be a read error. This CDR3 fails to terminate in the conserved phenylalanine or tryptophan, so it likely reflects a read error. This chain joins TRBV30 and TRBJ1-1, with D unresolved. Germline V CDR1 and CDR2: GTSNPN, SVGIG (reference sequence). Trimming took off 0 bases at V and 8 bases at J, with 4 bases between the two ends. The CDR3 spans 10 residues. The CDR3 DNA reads TGTGCCTGGAGTGTTGAAGAAGCTTTCCTT. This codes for CAWSVEEAFL.

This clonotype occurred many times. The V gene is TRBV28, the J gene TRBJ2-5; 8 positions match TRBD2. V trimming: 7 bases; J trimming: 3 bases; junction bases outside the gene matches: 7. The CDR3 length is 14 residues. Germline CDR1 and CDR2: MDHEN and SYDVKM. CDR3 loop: CASNSAGGKETQYF. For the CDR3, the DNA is TGTGCCAGCAATTCCGCGGGGGGTAAAGAGACCCAGTACTTC.

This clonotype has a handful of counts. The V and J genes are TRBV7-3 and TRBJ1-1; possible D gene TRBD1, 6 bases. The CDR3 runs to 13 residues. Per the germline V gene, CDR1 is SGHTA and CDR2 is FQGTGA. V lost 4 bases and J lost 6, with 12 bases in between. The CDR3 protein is CASSSFGGSEAFF. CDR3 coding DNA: TGTGCCAGCAGCTCCTTCGGGGGCTCTGAAGCTTTCTTT.

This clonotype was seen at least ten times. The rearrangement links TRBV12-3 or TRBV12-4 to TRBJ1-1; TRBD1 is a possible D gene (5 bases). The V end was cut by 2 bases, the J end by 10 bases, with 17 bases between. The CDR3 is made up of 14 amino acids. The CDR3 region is CASSLRQSLAGAFF. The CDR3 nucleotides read TGTGCCAGCAGTTTAAGACAGAGTCTGGCAGGAGCTTTCTTT.

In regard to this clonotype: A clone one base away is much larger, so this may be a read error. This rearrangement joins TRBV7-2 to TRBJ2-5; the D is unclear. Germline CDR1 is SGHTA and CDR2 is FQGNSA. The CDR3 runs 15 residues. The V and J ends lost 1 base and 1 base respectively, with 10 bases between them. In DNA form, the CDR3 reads TGTGCCAGCAGCTTAGGTGGGCAGAGCCAAGAGACCCAGTACTTC. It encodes CASSLGGQSQETQYF.

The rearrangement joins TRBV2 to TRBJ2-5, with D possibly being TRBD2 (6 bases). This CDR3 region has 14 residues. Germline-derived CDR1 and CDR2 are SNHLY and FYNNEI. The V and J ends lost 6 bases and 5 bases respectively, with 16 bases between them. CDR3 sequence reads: CASSRSGGSETQYF. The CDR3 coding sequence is TGTGCCAGCAGCCGAAGCGGAGGGTCGGAGACCCAGTACTTC.

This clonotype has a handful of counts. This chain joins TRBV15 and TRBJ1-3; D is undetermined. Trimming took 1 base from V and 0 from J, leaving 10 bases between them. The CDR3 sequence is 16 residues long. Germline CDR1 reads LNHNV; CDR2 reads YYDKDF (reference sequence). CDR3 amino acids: CATSRGDRYSGNTIYF. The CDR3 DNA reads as TGTGCCACCAGCAGAGGTGACCGGTACTCTGGAAACACCATATATTTT.

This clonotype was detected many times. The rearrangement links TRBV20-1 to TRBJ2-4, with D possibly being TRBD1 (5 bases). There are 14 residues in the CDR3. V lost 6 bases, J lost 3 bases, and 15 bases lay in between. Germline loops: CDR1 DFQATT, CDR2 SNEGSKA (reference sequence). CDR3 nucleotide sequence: TGCAGTGCCGGAAAACAGGACCTCAAAAACATTCAGTACTTC. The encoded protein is CSAGKQDLKNIQYF.

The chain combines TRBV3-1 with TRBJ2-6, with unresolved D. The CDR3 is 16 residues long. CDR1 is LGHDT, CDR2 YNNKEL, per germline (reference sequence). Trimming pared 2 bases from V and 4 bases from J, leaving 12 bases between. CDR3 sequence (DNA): TGTGCCAGCAGCCAACCTCGCGGTTCCGGGGCCAACGTCCTGACTTTC. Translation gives CASSQPRGSGANVLTF.

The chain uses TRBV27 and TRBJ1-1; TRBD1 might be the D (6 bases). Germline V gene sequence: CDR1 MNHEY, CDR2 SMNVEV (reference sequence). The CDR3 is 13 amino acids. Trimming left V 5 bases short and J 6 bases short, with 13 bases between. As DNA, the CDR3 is TGTGCCAGCAGTCCCCTCGGGGGCCCTGAAGCTTTCTTT. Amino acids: CASSPLGGPEAFF.

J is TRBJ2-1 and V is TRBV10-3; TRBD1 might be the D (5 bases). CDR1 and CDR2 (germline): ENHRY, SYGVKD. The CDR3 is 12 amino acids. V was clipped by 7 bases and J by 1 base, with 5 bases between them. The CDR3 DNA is TGTGCCATCAAGGGGTCCTACAATGAGCAGTTCTTC. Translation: CAIKGSYNEQFF.

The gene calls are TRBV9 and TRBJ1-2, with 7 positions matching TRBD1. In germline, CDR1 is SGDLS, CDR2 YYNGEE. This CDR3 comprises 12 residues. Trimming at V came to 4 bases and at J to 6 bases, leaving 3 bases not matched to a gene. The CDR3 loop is CASSQDRDGYTF. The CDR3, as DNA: TGTGCCAGCAGCCAAGACAGGGATGGCTACACCTTC.

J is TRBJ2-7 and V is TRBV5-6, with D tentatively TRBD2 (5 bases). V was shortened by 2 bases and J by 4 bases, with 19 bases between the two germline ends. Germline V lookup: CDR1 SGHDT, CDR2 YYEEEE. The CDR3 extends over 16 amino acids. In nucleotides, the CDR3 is TGTGCCAGCAGCTTCCGGGGAGCCAGCAGCCGATACGAGCAGTACTTC. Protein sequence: CASSFRGASSRYEQYF.

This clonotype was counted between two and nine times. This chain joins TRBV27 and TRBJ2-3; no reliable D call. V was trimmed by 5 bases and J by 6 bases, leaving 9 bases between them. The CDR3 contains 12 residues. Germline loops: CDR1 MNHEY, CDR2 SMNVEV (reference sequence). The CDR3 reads CASSPAGDTQYF. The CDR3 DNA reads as TGTGCCAGCAGTCCCGCCGGGGATACGCAGTATTTT.

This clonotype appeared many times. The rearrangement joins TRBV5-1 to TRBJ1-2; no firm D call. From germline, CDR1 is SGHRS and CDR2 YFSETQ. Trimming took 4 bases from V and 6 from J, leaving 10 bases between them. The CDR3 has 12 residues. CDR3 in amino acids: CASSRTADGYTF. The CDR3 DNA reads TGCGCCAGCAGCCGGACCGCGGATGGCTACACCTTC.

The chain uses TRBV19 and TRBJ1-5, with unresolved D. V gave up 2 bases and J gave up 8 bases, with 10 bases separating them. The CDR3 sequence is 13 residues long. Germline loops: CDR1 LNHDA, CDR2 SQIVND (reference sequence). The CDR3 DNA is TGTGCCAGTAGTATAACCGGACCGGAGCCCCAGCATTTT. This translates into CASSITGPEPQHF.

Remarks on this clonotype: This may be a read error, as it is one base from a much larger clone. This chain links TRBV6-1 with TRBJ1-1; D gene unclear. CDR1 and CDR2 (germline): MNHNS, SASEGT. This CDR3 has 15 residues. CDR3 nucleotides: TGTGCCAGCGGTGAAGATTGGGTGGGTGGAGGAGGAGCTTTCTTT. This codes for CASGEDWVGGGGAFF.

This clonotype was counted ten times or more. CDR3 bases: TGTGCCAGCAGTTTGGTCTCAGGGGATAGGGAGACCCAGTACTTC. Its protein is CASSLVSGDRETQYF. The J gene is TRBJ2-5, the V gene TRBV27, with TRBD1 as a possible D gene (6 bases). In germline, CDR1 is MNHEY, CDR2 SMNVEV (reference sequence). This CDR3 comprises 15 residues. Trimming pared 3 bases from V and 5 bases from J, leaving 16 bases between.

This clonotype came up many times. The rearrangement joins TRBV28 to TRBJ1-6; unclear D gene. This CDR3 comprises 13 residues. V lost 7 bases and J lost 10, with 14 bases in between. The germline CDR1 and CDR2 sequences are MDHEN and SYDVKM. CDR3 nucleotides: TGTGCCAGCACCACGGTCTCGGGATCACCCCTCCACTTT. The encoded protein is CASTTVSGSPLHF.

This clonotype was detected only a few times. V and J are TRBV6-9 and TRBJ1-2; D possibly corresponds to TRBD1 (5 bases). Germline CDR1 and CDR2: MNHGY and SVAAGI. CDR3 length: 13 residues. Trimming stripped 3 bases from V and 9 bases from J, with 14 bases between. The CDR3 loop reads CASSYLQEPSYTF. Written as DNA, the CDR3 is TGTGCCAGCAGTTACTTACAGGAGCCGAGCTACACCTTC.

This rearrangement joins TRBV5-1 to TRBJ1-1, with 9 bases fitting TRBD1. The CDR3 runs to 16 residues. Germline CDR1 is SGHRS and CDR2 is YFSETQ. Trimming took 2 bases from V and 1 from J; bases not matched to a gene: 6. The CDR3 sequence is CASSFRTGETNTEAFF. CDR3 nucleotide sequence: TGCGCCAGCAGCTTTAGGACAGGGGAGACGAACACTGAAGCTTTCTTT.

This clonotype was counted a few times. The CDR3 bases are TGTGCCAGCAGCGGACTAGCGGGGCCCTCTAAAGAGCAGTACTTC. Its protein is CASSGLAGPSKEQYF. The chain is built from TRBV11-2 and TRBJ2-7; 12 nucleotides line up with TRBD2. The CDR3 is 15 amino acids. Per the germline V gene, CDR1 is SGHAT and CDR2 is FQNNGV. The trim removed 5 bases at V and 7 bases at J, leaving 9 bases unmatched.

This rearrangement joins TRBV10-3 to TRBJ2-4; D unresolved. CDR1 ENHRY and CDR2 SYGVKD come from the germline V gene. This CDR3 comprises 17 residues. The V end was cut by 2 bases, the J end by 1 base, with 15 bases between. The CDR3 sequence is CAISERFDGAAKNIQYF. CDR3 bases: TGTGCCATCAGTGAGCGCTTTGACGGAGCCGCCAAAAACATTCAGTACTTC.

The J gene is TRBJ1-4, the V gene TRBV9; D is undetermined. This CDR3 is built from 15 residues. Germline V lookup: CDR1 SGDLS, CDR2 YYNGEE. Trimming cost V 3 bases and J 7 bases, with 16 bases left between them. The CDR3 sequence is CASSAAGNQVEKLFF. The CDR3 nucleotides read TGTGCCAGCAGCGCGGCCGGGAATCAGGTTGAAAAACTGTTTTTT.